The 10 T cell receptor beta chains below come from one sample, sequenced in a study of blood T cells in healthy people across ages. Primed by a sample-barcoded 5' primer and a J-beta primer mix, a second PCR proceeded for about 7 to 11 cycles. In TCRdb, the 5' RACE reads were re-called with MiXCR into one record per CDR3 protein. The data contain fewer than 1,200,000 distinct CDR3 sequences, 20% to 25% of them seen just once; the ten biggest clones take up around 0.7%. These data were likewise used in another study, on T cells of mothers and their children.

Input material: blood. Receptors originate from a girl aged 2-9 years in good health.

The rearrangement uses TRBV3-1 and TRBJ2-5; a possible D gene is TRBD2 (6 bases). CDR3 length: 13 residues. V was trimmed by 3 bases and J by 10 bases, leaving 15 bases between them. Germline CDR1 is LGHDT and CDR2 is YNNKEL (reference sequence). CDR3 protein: CASSQGGSRDQYF. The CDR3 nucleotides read TGTGCCAGCAGCCAGGGGGGATCACGGGACCAGTACTTC.

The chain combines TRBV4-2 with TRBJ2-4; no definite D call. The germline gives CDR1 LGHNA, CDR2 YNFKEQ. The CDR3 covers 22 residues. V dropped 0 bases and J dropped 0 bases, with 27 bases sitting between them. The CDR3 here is CASSQDQFGDTATLLAKNIQYF. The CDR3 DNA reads TGTGCCAGCAGCCAAGATCAGTTTGGAGACACCGCTACCCTACTAGCCAAAAACATTCAGTACTTC.

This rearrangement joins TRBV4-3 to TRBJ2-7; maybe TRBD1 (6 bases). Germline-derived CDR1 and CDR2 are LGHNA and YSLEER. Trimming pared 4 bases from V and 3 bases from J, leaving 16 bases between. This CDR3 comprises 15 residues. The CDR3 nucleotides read TGCGCCAGCAGCCTACGGACAGACATTCTCTACGAGCAGTACTTC. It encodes CASSLRTDILYEQYF.

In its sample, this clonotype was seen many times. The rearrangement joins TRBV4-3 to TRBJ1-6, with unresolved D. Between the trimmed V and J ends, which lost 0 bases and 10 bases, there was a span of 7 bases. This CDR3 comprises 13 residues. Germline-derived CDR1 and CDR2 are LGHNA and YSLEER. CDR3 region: CASSQETRSPLHF. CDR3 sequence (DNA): TGCGCCAGCAGCCAAGAAACGAGATCACCCCTCCACTTT.

DNA for the CDR3: TGCAGCGTTGTCGACCCAAAGACTAGCTCCTACAATGAGCAGTTCTTC. Its translation: CSVVDPKTSSYNEQFF. V is TRBV29-1 and J is TRBJ2-1, with D possibly TRBD2 on 6 matching bases. This CDR3 spans 16 amino acids. Trimming pared 4 bases from V and 0 bases from J, leaving 16 bases between. CDR1 is SQVTM, CDR2 ANQGSEA, per germline.

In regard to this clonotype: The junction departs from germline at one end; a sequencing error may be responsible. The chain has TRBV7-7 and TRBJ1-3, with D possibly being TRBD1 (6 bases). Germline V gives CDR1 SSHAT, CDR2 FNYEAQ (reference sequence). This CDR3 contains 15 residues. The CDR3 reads CASSPKDRTGNTIYF. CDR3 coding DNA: TGTGCTAGCAGCCCCAAGGACAGAACTGGAAACACCATATATTTT.

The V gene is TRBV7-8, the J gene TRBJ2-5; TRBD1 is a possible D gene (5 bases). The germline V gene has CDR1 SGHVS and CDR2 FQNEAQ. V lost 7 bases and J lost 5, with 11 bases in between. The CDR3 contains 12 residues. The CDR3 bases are TGTGCCAGCACCAAGGGGCTGGAGACCCAGTACTTC. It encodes CASTKGLETQYF.

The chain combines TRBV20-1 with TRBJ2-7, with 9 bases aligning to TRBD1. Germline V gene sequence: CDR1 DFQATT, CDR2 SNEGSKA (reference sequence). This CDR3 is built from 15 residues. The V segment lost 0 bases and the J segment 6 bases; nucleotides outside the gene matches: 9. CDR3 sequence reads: CSARDGGQGPLEQYF. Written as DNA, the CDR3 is TGCAGTGCTAGAGATGGGGGACAGGGTCCTCTCGAGCAGTACTTC.

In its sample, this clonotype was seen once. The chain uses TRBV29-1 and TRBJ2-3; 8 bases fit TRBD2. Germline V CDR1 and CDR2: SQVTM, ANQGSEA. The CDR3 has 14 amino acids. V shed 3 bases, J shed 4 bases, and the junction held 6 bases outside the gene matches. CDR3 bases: TGCAGCGTTGAGGCAGCGGGAGAGGCAGATACGCAGTATTTT. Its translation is CSVEAAGEADTQYF.

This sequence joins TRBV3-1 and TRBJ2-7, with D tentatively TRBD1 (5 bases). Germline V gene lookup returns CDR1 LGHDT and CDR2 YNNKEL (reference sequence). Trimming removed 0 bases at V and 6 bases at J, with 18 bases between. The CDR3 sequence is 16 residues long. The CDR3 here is CASSQDTVRGSGEQYF. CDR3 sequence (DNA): TGTGCCAGCAGCCAAGATACGGTTAGGGGATCAGGCGAGCAGTACTTC.